The rows below give T cell receptor beta chains drawn from one sample of a study of blood T cell repertoires in COVID-19. Assay used: immunoSEQ multiplex PCR; TCRdb lists only in-frame clones, some missing. This sample yields around 270,000 clones, of which about four fifths are seen a single time; about 1.6% belongs to the top ten. Sequencing was carried out using peripheral blood. The source is a woman between 40 and 55 years old who had recovered from COVID-19. The CDR3 runs from the conserved cysteine through the conserved F or W. Some rows have no size entry. The others give once, few or many, or a class for an expanded clone.

v_call	clone_size	j_call	cdr3_aa
TRBV19	.	TRBJ2-7	CASSSTGTGRHEQYF
TRBV5-1	.	TRBJ2-1	CASSLRTPGQGSNEQFF
TRBV30	.	TRBJ1-1	CAWMRGGNTEAFF
TRBV9	.	TRBJ2-5	CASSVAAGRQETQYF
TRBV28	.	TRBJ2-7	CASSLLGDNSYEQYF
TRBV6-5	.	TRBJ1-2	CASSYGGGGRGGYTF
TRBV28	.	TRBJ1-1	CASSLPGLLNTEAFF
TRBV9	.	TRBJ2-7	CASSVGGVSYEQYF
TRBV2	few	TRBJ1-6	CASTSRRGLNSPLHF
TRBV13	once	TRBJ1-2	CASTPGRAGVAVGYTF
TRBV2	.	TRBJ1-1	CASSENRGNTEAFF
TRBV19	.	TRBJ2-7	CASSYGLEYEQYF
TRBV5-4	.	TRBJ2-1	CASSFGGGDWGSYNEQFF
TRBV2	.	TRBJ1-6	CASSDPGLSSYNSPLHF
TRBV11-3	.	TRBJ2-3	CASSQTPITADTQYF
TRBV4-1	.	TRBJ1-6	CASTGDRDNSPLHF
TRBV5-1	.	TRBJ2-5	CASRTMTSGETQYF
TRBV2	once	TRBJ2-2	CASKSLGQHGELFF
TRBV4-2	.	TRBJ1-3	CASSQEGSGAGNTIYF
TRBV24-1	.	TRBJ1-5	CATSAYGNQPQHF
TRBV6-5	.	TRBJ1-4	CASSYWSGGEKLFF
TRBV7-2	.	TRBJ2-7	CASSLASTGTGVEQYF
TRBV18	few	TRBJ1-1	CASSTGQNTEAFF
TRBV28	.	TRBJ2-7	CASIASTASSYEQYF
TRBV2	.	TRBJ1-5	CASSPGRGNQPQHF
TRBV7-9	.	TRBJ1-1	CASIGNGRGPNTEAFF
TRBV11-2	.	TRBJ1-2	CASSLGQGASYGYTF
TRBV28	.	TRBJ2-3	CASSKGQSTDTQYF
TRBV6-4	.	TRBJ1-6	CASSDSTDRGSTPLHF
TRBV28	.	TRBJ1-1	CASSSWDIFKAFF
TRBV7-8	few	TRBJ1-2	CASSQDGEWGGYTF
TRBV6-6	.	TRBJ1-1	CASSLDRDDTEAFF
TRBV19	.	TRBJ2-2	CASSYRDRRRTGELFF
TRBV4-2	.	TRBJ2-1	CASSQGVSLSYNEQFF
TRBV20-1	.	TRBJ2-1	CSGNSYNEQFF
TRBV5-1	.	TRBJ2-3	CASSSGTSLGTDTQYF
TRBV5-1	.	TRBJ1-1	CASSPLTGGTEAFF
TRBV5-1	.	TRBJ2-1	CASSLGGLGYNEQFF
TRBV6-5	.	TRBJ1-1	CASSYSARVDTEAFF
TRBV29-1	.	TRBJ1-1	CSVAKQGAHTEAFF
TRBV11-2	.	TRBJ1-1	CASSTPGDNTEAFF
TRBV18	.	TRBJ1-2	CASYGTGGVYGYTF
TRBV28	.	TRBJ1-1	CASTTGQPLTEAFF
TRBV4-1	once	TRBJ1-2	CASSQVDRGYGYTF
TRBV2	.	TRBJ2-3	CASRLGTADTQYF
TRBV6-6	.	TRBJ2-3	CASSRRGRVGTDTQYF